The clone carrying this T cell receptor (beta chain) was seen repeatedly, ten times or more. Unique molecular identifiers were incorporated into the prepared TCRbeta library. MiXCR, run by TCRdb on the PCR reads, gives a single entry per CDR3 protein. The repertoire includes 250,000 or so distinct CDR3 sequences, 6.5% to 9% of them detected once, and roughly 5.8% sits in the top ten. The CDR3 runs 17 residues. The V gene's germline CDR1 is SNHLY and CDR2 FYNNEI. V lost 6 bases, J lost 7 bases, and 16 bases stayed unmatched. The entry originates in a study of T-cell reconstitution after alpha-beta-depleted transplantation in children.

V and J are TRBV2 and TRBJ2-1, with TRBD2 identical over 9 bases. This receptor was identified in a male patient younger than 18 who had a stem cell transplant for acute lymphoblastic leukemia, so the T cells may come from the graft donor. This sample comprised PBMCs, mostly from graft donor cells, obtained 180 days after TCRalphabeta/CD19-depleted stem cell transplant. The CDR3 DNA reads as TGTGCCAGCAGAGGGACTAGCCACGATTCTCCTACGAATGAGCAGTTCTTC. Protein product: CASRGTSHDSPTNEQFF.